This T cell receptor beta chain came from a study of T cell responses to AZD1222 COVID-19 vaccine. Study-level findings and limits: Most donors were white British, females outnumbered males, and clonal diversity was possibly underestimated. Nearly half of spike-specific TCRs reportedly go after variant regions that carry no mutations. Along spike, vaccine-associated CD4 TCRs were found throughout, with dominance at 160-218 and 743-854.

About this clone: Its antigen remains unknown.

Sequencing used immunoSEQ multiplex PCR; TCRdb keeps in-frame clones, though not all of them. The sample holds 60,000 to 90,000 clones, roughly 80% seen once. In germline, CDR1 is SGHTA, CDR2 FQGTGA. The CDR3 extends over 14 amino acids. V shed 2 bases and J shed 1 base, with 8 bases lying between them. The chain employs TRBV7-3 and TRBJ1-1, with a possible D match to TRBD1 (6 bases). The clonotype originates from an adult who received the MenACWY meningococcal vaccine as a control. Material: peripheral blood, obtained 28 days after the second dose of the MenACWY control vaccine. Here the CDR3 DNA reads TGTGCCAGCAGCTTAGCAGGGGCGAACACTGAAGCTTTCTTT. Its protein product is CASSLAGANTEAFF.